This paragraph reports one T cell receptor (beta chain). Sample-barcoded 5' priming and a J-beta primer mix drove a second PCR of about 6 to 11 cycles. From the 5' RACE reads, TCRdb called clonotypes with MiXCR, one entry per CDR3 protein. The sample yields 1,500,000 or so distinct CDR3 sequences, approximately 63% seen once. This sample is part of a study of blood T cells in healthy people across ages. The CDR3 runs to 14 residues. The germline V and J ends were trimmed by 3 bases and 10 bases, with 16 bases remaining between them. This chain joins TRBV12-3 or TRBV12-4 and TRBJ1-5, with D maybe TRBD1 (5 bases). Sequenced material: blood. The TCR originated in a man aged 18 to 29 in good health. The CDR3 is CASSLRQGGSPQHF. CDR3 nucleotide sequence: TGTGCCAGCAGTTTGCGGCAGGGTGGGTCACCCCAGCATTTT.